The next 17 T cell receptor beta chains were all read from a single sample in a study of T cell repertoires in cytomegalovirus infection. TCRdb called the reads again in MiXCR, with one record for every CDR3 protein. The sample shows some 350,000 distinct CDR3 sequences, roughly 29% of them seen only once. For these TCRs, the target antigens are not known. The sequences come from cultured PBMCs, collected from culture after CMV antigen stimulation. These receptors all come from a human donor in good health (CMV status not recorded). Some clones in this sample may be carry-over from other donors' samples.

This clonotype turned up a few times. This rearrangement joins TRBV7-6 to TRBJ2-2; 10 bases map to TRBD2. V shed 3 bases, J shed 6 bases, and the junction held 4 bases outside the gene matches. The CDR3 covers 15 residues. Germline lookup yields CDR1 SGHVS and CDR2 FNYEAQ. CDR3 in DNA: TGTGCCAGCAGCTTTAGCGGGAGGATGGCCGGGGAGCTGTTTTTT. As protein: CASSFSGRMAGELFF. Filled out from reference TRBV7-6 and TRBJ2-2, the complete variable domain reads GAGVSQSPRYKVTKRGQDVALRCDPISGHVSLYWYRQALGQGPEFLTYFNYEAQQDKSGLPNDRFSAERPEGSISTLTIQRTEQRDSAMYRCASSFSGRMAGELFFGEGSRLTVL.

The gene calls are TRBV5-6 and TRBJ1-5; no definite D call. This CDR3 contains 14 residues. Trimming removed 4 bases from V and 3 bases from J, with 11 bases in between. CDR1 and CDR2 from the germline V gene are SGHDT and YYEEEE. The CDR3 is CASSRKSVNQPQHF. DNA for the CDR3: TGTGCCAGCAGCCGAAAGAGCGTCAATCAGCCCCAGCATTTT.

The chain joins TRBV11-2 to TRBJ2-7; no clear D gene. The CDR3 consists of 14 residues. The V and J ends lost 2 bases and 2 bases respectively, with 10 bases between them. CDR1 SGHAT and CDR2 FQNNGV come from the germline V gene. The CDR3 region has the DNA TGTGCCAGCAGCTTAAGGGCCCAGACCTACGAGCAGTACTTC. Translating it yields CASSLRAQTYEQYF.

This clonotype turned up a few times. The rearrangement joins TRBV6-6 to TRBJ2-1; 7 bases map to TRBD1. CDR1 and CDR2 from the germline V gene are MNHNY and SVGAGI (reference sequence). The CDR3 runs to 16 residues. V was clipped by 6 bases and J by 4 bases; unmatched bases: 12. In DNA form, the CDR3 reads TGTGCCAGCAGACACCTGACAGGGAATGAGTACAATGAGCAGTTCTTC. This sequence encodes CASRHLTGNEYNEQFF.

This clonotype was detected a few times. This chain connects TRBV5-1 to TRBJ2-5; D is possibly TRBD1 (8 bases). The CDR3 covers 14 residues. Trimming left V 4 bases short and J 4 bases short, with 14 bases between. CDR1 is SGHRS and CDR2 is YFSETQ in the germline V gene. The CDR3 loop is CASSDNRGGETQYF. CDR3 sequence (DNA): TGCGCCAGCAGCGATAACAGGGGGGGAGAGACCCAGTACTTC.

The chain has TRBV6-1 and TRBJ1-2; a possible D gene is TRBD1 (5 bases). V shed 3 bases and J shed 6 bases, with 11 bases lying between them. In germline, CDR1 is MNHNS, CDR2 SASEGT. The CDR3 has 13 residues. The CDR3, as DNA: TGTGCCAGCAGTGAGGGGGGGAGTCATGGCTACACCTTC. This gives the protein CASSEGGSHGYTF.

V gene TRBV7-2 combines with J gene TRBJ1-4; possibly TRBD1 for D (5 bases). The germline V gene has CDR1 SGHTA and CDR2 FQGNSA. Trimming cost V 2 bases and J 7 bases, with 14 bases left between them. The CDR3 length is 15 residues. Written as DNA, the CDR3 is TGTGCCAGCAGCTTAACCGACAGAATGGTTGAAAAACTGTTTTTT. It translates to CASSLTDRMVEKLFF.

This clonotype occurred many times. The CDR3 region is CASSYSGTGFQETQYF. CDR3 bases: TGTGCCAGCAGTTACTCGGGGACAGGGTTCCAAGAGACCCAGTACTTC. This sequence joins TRBV6-5 and TRBJ2-5; TRBD1 matches at 9 bases. CDR1 is MNHEY and CDR2 is SVGAGI in the germline V gene. The CDR3 is made up of 16 amino acids. The trim removed 0 bases at V and 1 base at J, leaving 3 bases unmatched.

This clonotype was recorded once. The chain combines TRBV30 with TRBJ2-7; 7 nucleotides line up with TRBD2. CDR1 GTSNPN and CDR2 SVGIG come from the germline V gene (reference sequence). The CDR3 has 16 residues. Losses at the gene ends were 2 bases for V and 0 bases for J; bases not matched to a gene: 10. The CDR3 DNA is TGTGCCTGGAGTCCCCCGGCGGGAGTGAGCTCCTACGAGCAGTACTTC. This encodes CAWSPPAGVSSYEQYF.

The chain is built from TRBV5-1 and TRBJ2-2; no clear D gene. Per germline, CDR1 SGHRS and CDR2 YFSETQ. This CDR3 spans 16 amino acids. V dropped 4 bases and J dropped 0 bases, with 13 bases sitting between them. Here the CDR3 reads CASSPGEFANTGELFF. The CDR3 DNA reads TGCGCCAGCAGCCCCGGCGAGTTCGCGAACACCGGGGAGCTGTTTTTT.

The chain uses TRBV12-3 or TRBV12-4 and TRBJ1-2; D may be TRBD1 (5 bases). The V and J ends lost 4 bases and 4 bases respectively, with 10 bases between them. The CDR3 consists of 13 residues. Here the CDR3 DNA reads TGTGCCAGCAGTTCGACAGATATCTATGGCTACACCTTC. This encodes CASSSTDIYGYTF.

The gene calls are TRBV5-1 and TRBJ1-6; no clear D gene. CDR1 and CDR2 (germline): SGHRS, YFSETQ. The V end lost 0 bases, the J end lost 0 bases, and 7 bases lay between the germline ends. The CDR3 contains 16 residues. The CDR3 loop reads CASSLAQSSYNSPLHF. CDR3 nucleotide sequence: TGCGCCAGCAGCTTGGCGCAGAGCTCCTATAATTCACCCCTCCACTTT. Combining the CDR3 with reference TRBV5-1 and TRBJ1-6 gives the whole variable domain KAGVTQTPRYLIKTRGQQVTLSCSPISGHRSVSWYQQTPGQGLQFLFEYFSETQRNKGNFPGRFSGRQFSNSRSEMNVSTLELGDSALYLCASSLAQSSYNSPLHFGNGTRLTVT.

The rearrangement links TRBV20-1 to TRBJ1-6, with D possibly being TRBD1 (5 bases). V gave up 0 bases and J gave up 4 bases, with 10 bases separating them. There are 15 residues in the CDR3. Germline V gene data show CDR1 as DFQATT and CDR2 as SNEGSKA (reference sequence). CDR3 coding DNA: TGCAGTGCTAGAGAGGAGGGGACGTATAATTCACCCCTCCACTTT. Its translation: CSAREEGTYNSPLHF.

The chain recombines TRBV6-1 with TRBJ1-1, with a possible D match to TRBD1 (5 bases). Germline V gives CDR1 MNHNS, CDR2 SASEGT. Trimming took 2 bases from V and 5 from J, leaving 12 bases between them. The CDR3 runs 14 residues. The CDR3 protein is CASSEWGVGTEAFF. In DNA, the CDR3 is TGTGCCAGCAGTGAATGGGGGGTAGGGACTGAAGCTTTCTTT.

The V gene is TRBV27, the J gene TRBJ2-3; weak D call: TRBD2 (6 bases). The CDR3 length is 20 residues. Germline CDR1 MNHEY, CDR2 SMNVEV (reference sequence). Trimming took off 5 bases at V and 2 bases at J, with 29 bases between the two ends. The CDR3 protein is CASSPKHGTYLHALTDTQYF. In nucleotides, the CDR3 is TGTGCCAGCAGTCCAAAGCACGGGACTTACCTTCACGCCCTCACAGATACGCAGTATTTT.

This clonotype was seen only a few times. This chain connects TRBV19 to TRBJ2-1; the D gene is possibly TRBD1 (5 bases). This CDR3 region has 15 residues. Germline V gives CDR1 LNHDA, CDR2 SQIVND (reference sequence). The V end was cut by 11 bases, the J end by 0 bases, with 17 bases between. The DNA for the CDR3 is TGTGCCTGCCAGGGTTCCCCGAGCTCCTACAATGAGCAGTTCTTC. Its protein is CACQGSPSSYNEQFF.

This clonotype has just a few counts. This chain connects TRBV12-3 or TRBV12-4 to TRBJ1-2; a weak D match, TRBD1 (5 bases). The CDR3 loop spans 13 amino acids. Trimming cost V 7 bases and J 2 bases, with 11 bases left between them. Here the CDR3 DNA reads TGTGCCAGCACCAGGGAAGAAAACTATGGCTACACCTTC. Amino acid sequence: CASTREENYGYTF.